A selection of T cell receptor beta chains follows, all from one sample in a study of cytomegalovirus exposure and HLA in healthy donors. The protocol was immunoSEQ multiplex PCR, while the TCRdb copy is restricted to in-frame clones and leaves out a portion. The top ten hold approximately 2.6% of the sample, which has 180,000 or so clones, 78% seen once. Sequences were obtained from PBMCs. Source of these receptors: a female donor in good health and CMV-seronegative. CDR3s include the opening cysteine and the closing phenylalanine or tryptophan. Fields, in order: CDR3 protein, CDR3 DNA, clone size, V gene, D gene, J gene. A D gene is named only where the DNA matches it firmly. A row's size may be missing; if present it is once, few, many or a size class.

CASIRTGGRYSNQPQHF,TGTGCCAGTATCCGGACAGGGGGTCGGTACAGCAATCAGCCCCAGCATTTT,-,TRBV19,TRBD1,TRBJ1-5
CASSSLAGGSPETQYF,TGTGCCAGCAGCTCACTAGCGGGGGGGTCCCCAGAGACCCAGTACTTC,-,TRBV7-2,TRBD2,TRBJ2-5
CASSARQGMNTEAFF,TGTGCCAGCAGTGCTCGACAGGGAATGAACACTGAAGCTTTCTTT,-,TRBV6-5,TRBD1,TRBJ1-1
CASLYSETGELFF,TGTGCCAGCCTCTATTCCGAGACCGGGGAGCTGTTTTTT,few,TRBV5-4,-,TRBJ2-2
CASSIGTGAQPQHF,TGTGCCAGTAGTATAGGGACAGGGGCCCAGCCCCAGCATTTT,-,TRBV19,TRBD1,TRBJ1-5
CASSTRRTGGYTF,TGTGCCAGTAGTACTAGACGGACAGGGGGCTACACCTTC,once,TRBV19,TRBD1,TRBJ1-2
CASSLLAESGELFF,TGCGCCAGCAGCTTACTAGCGGAGTCTGGGGAGCTGTTTTTT,-,TRBV5-1,TRBD2,TRBJ2-2
CASSPQAGTTLSGNTIYF,TGTGCCAGCAGCCCACAAGCCGGGACAACATTATCTGGAAACACCATATATTTT,-,TRBV9,-,TRBJ1-3
CASSQDRQRANYGYTF,TGCGCCAGCAGCCAGGATAGACAGAGAGCTAACTATGGCTACACCTTC,-,TRBV4-1,-,TRBJ1-2
CASSQGSRGTEAFF,TGCGCCAGCAGCCAAGGTTCAAGGGGAACTGAAGCTTTCTTT,few,TRBV4-3,-,TRBJ1-1
CASSFRGLNTEAFF,TGTGCCAGCAGCTTTAGAGGGTTGAACACTGAAGCTTTCTTT,-,TRBV5-5,-,TRBJ1-1
CASSPGSTGGKNIQYF,TGCGCCAGCAGCCCGGGCTCGACAGGGGGCAAAAACATTCAGTACTTC,-,TRBV5-1,TRBD1,TRBJ2-4
CSASLGQPQHF,TGCAGTGCTAGTCTAGGTCAGCCCCAGCATTTT,-,TRBV20-1,-,TRBJ1-5
CSVGGPTQYF,TGCAGCGTTGGGGGGCCGACCCAGTACTTC,-,TRBV29-1,-,TRBJ2-5
CASSYSIRQPQHF,TGTGCCAGCAGTTACTCGATACGGCAGCCCCAGCATTTT,few,TRBV6-5,-,TRBJ1-5
CASSPTPNYGYTF,TGTGCCAGCAGCCCTACGCCTAACTATGGCTACACCTTC,-,TRBV5-6,-,TRBJ1-2
CASSSDGGFYNEQFF,TGTGCCAGCAGCTCGGACGGGGGTTTCTACAATGAGCAGTTCTTC,once,TRBV7-9,-,TRBJ2-1
CSVEEQGNEQFF,TGCAGCGTTGAAGAGCAGGGCAATGAGCAGTTCTTC,-,TRBV29-1,-,TRBJ2-1
CASCPRLAGGGELFF,TGTGCCAGCTGCCCTCGACTAGCGGGGGGCGGGGAGCTGTTTTTT,-,TRBV6-6,TRBD2,TRBJ2-2
CASSVDTRRGDEQYF,TGTGCCAGCAGCGTCGACACCCGGCGGGGGGACGAGCAGTACTTC,-,TRBV7-9,TRBD2,TRBJ2-7
CASSDTGGHEQFF,TGTGCCAGCAGCGACACAGGGGGTCATGAGCAGTTCTTC,-,TRBV5-4,TRBD1,TRBJ2-1
CASGLKDSRPYNEQFF,TGTGCCAGCGGACTTAAGGACAGCAGGCCCTACAATGAGCAGTTCTTC,-,TRBV2,-,TRBJ2-1
CAIATDGGYTF,TGTGCCATCGCGACAGACGGTGGCTACACCTTC,-,TRBV6-6,-,TRBJ1-2
CASSLAGQENTEAFF,TGCGCCAGCAGCTTGGCGGGACAGGAGAACACTGAAGCTTTCTTT,once,TRBV5-1,TRBD1,TRBJ1-1
CASSYVQGDYGYTF,TGTGCCAGCAGTTACGTACAGGGTGACTATGGCTACACCTTC,-,TRBV6-5,-,TRBJ1-2
CASRRTGYEQYF,TGCGCCAGCAGACGGACAGGGTACGAGCAGTACTTC,-,TRBV5-1,TRBD1,TRBJ2-7
CASSQDGIGELFF,TGTGCCAGCAGCCAGGACGGGATCGGGGAGCTGTTTTTT,-,TRBV7-2,-,TRBJ2-2
CASSYGEEGGYTF,TGTGCCAGCAGCTACGGCGAGGAAGGTGGCTACACCTTC,-,TRBV7-9,-,TRBJ1-2
CASSRTGSYEQYF,TGTGCCAGTAGTAGGACAGGGTCCTACGAGCAGTACTTC,once,TRBV19,TRBD1,TRBJ2-7
CASRAGTDTGELFF,TGTGCCAGCAGAGCCGGGACTGACACCGGGGAGCTGTTTTTT,few,TRBV6-6,-,TRBJ2-2
CASSLGTSVSTDTQYF,TGCGCCAGCAGCTTGGGGACTAGCGTTAGCACAGATACGCAGTATTTT,-,TRBV5-1,TRBD2,TRBJ2-3
CASSEWGTTYNEQFF,TGTGCCAGCAGTGAATGGGGGACAACCTACAATGAGCAGTTCTTC,-,TRBV6-1,-,TRBJ2-1
CASSLPRDREMGGYTF,TGTGCCAGCAGCTTGCCCCGTGACAGGGAGATGGGCGGCTACACCTTC,-,TRBV5-4,TRBD1,TRBJ1-2
CASSIPTGGRETQYF,TGTGCCAGCAGTATTCCGACAGGGGGTAGAGAGACCCAGTACTTC,-,TRBV5-4,TRBD1,TRBJ2-5
CASSGAGQGDTGELFF,TGTGCCAGCAGTGGCGCGGGGCAGGGGGACACCGGGGAGCTGTTTTTT,few,TRBV25-1,-,TRBJ2-2
CASSSSLKTYEQYF,TGTGCCAGCAGTTCTTCCCTAAAAACCTACGAGCAGTACTTC,-,TRBV27,-,TRBJ2-7
CACHRGTGELFF,TGTGCCTGCCACAGGGGAACCGGGGAGCTGTTTTTT,-,TRBV30,TRBD1,TRBJ2-2